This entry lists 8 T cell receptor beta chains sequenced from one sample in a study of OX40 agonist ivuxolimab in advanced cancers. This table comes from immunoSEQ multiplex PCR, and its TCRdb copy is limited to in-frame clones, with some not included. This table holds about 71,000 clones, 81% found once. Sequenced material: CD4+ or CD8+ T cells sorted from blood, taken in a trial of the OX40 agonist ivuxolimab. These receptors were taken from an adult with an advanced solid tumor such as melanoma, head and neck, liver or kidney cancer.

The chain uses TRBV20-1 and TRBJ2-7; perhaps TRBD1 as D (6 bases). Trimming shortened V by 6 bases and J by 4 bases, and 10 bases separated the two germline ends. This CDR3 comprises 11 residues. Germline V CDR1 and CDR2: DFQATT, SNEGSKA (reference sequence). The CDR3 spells CSANREYEQYF. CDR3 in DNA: TGCAGTGCGAACAGGGAATACGAGCAGTACTTC.

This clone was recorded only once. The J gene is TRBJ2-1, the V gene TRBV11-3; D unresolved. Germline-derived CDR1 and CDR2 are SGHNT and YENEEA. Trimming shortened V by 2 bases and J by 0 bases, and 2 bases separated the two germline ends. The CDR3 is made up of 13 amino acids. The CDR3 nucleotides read TGTGCCAGCAGCTTATCCTCCTACAATGAGCAGTTCTTC. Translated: CASSLSSYNEQFF.

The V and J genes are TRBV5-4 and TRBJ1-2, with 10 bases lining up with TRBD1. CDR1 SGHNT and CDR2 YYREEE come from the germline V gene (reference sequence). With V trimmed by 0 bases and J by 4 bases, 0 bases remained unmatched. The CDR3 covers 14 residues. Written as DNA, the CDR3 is TGTGCCAGCAGCTTGGGACAGGGGGCCTATGGCTACACCTTC. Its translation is CASSLGQGAYGYTF.

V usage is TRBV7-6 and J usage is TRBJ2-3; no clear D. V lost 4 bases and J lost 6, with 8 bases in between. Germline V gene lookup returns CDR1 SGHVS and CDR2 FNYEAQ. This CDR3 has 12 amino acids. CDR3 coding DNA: TGTGCCAGCAGCTCGATAGCTGATACGCAGTATTTT. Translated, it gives CASSSIADTQYF. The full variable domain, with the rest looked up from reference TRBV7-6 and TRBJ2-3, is GAGVSQSPRYKVTKRGQDVALRCDPISGHVSLYWYRQALGQGPEFLTYFNYEAQQDKSGLPNDRFSAERPEGSISTLTIQRTEQRDSAMYRCASSSIADTQYFGPGTRLTVL.

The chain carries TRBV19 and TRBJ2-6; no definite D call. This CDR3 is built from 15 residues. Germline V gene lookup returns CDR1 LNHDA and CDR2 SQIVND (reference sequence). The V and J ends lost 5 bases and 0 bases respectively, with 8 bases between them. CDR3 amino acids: CASSPFDSGANVLTF. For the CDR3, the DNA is TGTGCCAGTAGTCCCTTCGACTCTGGGGCCAACGTCCTGACTTTC.

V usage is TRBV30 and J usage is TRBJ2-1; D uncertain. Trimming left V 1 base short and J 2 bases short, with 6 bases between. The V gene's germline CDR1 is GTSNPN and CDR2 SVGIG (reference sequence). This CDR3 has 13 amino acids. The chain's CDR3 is CAWSERTYNEQFF. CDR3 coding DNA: TGTGCCTGGAGTGAACGGACCTACAATGAGCAGTTCTTC.

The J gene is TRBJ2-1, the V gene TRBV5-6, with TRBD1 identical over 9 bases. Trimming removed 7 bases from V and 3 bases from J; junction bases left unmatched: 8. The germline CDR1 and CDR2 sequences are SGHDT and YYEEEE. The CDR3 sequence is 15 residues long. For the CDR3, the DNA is TGTGCCAGCGCCCAACCGGGACAGGGCTACAATGAGCAGTTCTTC. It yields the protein CASAQPGQGYNEQFF.

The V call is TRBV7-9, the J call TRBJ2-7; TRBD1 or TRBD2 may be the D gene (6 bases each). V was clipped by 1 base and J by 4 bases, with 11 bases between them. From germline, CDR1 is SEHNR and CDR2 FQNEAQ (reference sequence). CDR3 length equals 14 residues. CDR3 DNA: TGTGCCAGCAGCTTAGTCCGGGGGCCGTACGAGCAGTACTTC. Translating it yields CASSLVRGPYEQYF. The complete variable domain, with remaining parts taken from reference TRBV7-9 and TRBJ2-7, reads DTGVSQNPRHKITKRGQNVTFRCDPISEHNRLYWYRQTLGQGPEFLTYFQNEAQLEKSRLLSDRFSAERPKGSFSTLEIQRTEQGDSAMYLCASSLVRGPYEQYFGPGTRLTVT.